One sample yielded the 16 T cell receptor beta chains listed below, sequenced in a study of cytomegalovirus exposure and HLA in healthy donors. TCRdb keeps only in-frame clones here, not all; method: immunoSEQ multiplex PCR. The sample shows some 240,000 clones, roughly 91% of them seen only once. Sequencing was performed on PBMCs. These receptors originate from a woman between 18 and 30 years old in good health and CMV-seropositive.

The sample holds a few counts of this clone. The rearrangement links TRBV9 to TRBJ2-7; a weak D match, TRBD2 (5 bases). V lost 0 bases to trimming and J lost 6 bases, with 10 bases between them. This CDR3 has 13 amino acids. The germline CDR1 and CDR2 sequences are SGDLS and YYNGEE. The CDR3 DNA is TGTGCCAGCAGCGTAGGCGGGTCCCTCGAGCAGTACTTC. As protein: CASSVGGSLEQYF.

The chain recombines TRBV6-1 with TRBJ2-1; a possible D gene is TRBD1 (6 bases). Trimming shortened V by 3 bases and J by 0 bases, and 6 bases separated the two germline ends. CDR3 length: 14 amino acids. Germline CDR1 and CDR2: MNHNS and SASEGT. CDR3 sequence: CASSETGSYNEQFF. The CDR3 coding sequence is TGTGCCAGCAGTGAGACAGGCTCCTACAATGAGCAGTTCTTC.

The gene calls are TRBV4-2 and TRBJ2-1; TRBD2 matches 9 bases. The CDR3 length is 15 residues. Trimming removed 4 bases from V and 5 bases from J; junction bases left unmatched: 6. Germline CDR1 LGHNA, CDR2 YNFKEQ. DNA of the CDR3: TGTGCCAGCAGCCTGACTAGCGGCTTGGACAATGAGCAGTTCTTC. This translates into CASSLTSGLDNEQFF.

The V gene is TRBV28, the J gene TRBJ1-1, with 8 bases identical to TRBD1. V trimming: 4 bases; J trimming: 5 bases; junction bases outside the gene matches: 9. The CDR3 runs 15 residues. Germline CDR1 reads MDHEN; CDR2 reads SYDVKM. CDR3 sequence reads: CASSYGQGRQTEAFF. The CDR3 DNA sequence: TGTGCCAGCAGTTATGGACAGGGCAGGCAGACTGAAGCTTTCTTT.

V and J are TRBV6-5 and TRBJ1-4; unclear D gene. This CDR3 contains 14 residues. Germline V CDR1 and CDR2: MNHEY, SVGAGI. V lost 2 bases to trimming and J lost 8 bases, with 12 bases between them. CDR3 coding DNA: TGTGCCAGCAGTTACGACCCCGGGTCGGAAAAACTGTTTTTT. This encodes CASSYDPGSEKLFF.

This clone turned up a few times. The chain recombines TRBV25-1 with TRBJ2-7; the match to TRBD2 covers 12 bases. In germline, CDR1 is MGHDK, CDR2 SYGVNS. J was trimmed by 2 bases and V by 1 base; bases with no gene match: 6. The CDR3 has 17 residues. The CDR3 region is CASSESGTSGPPYEQYF. The CDR3, as DNA: TGTGCCAGCAGTGAATCCGGGACTAGCGGGCCTCCCTACGAGCAGTACTTC.

The chain combines TRBV5-4 with TRBJ1-1; D gene ambiguous. The CDR3 consists of 13 residues. Germline V lookup: CDR1 SGHNT, CDR2 YYREEE (reference sequence). Trimming stripped 2 bases from V and 0 bases from J, with 5 bases between. CDR3 DNA: TGTGCCAGCAGCTTCCAGGTGAACACTGAAGCTTTCTTT. Translation: CASSFQVNTEAFF.

This chain uses TRBV27 with TRBJ2-7; tentative D call: TRBD1 (6 bases). The CDR3 is 16 amino acids. Germline V gene lookup returns CDR1 MNHEY and CDR2 SMNVEV (reference sequence). V lost 5 bases to trimming and J lost 3 bases, with 20 bases between them. CDR3 sequence: CASSTPRQALNYEQYF. The CDR3 nucleotides are TGTGCCAGCAGTACCCCTCGACAGGCCCTCAACTACGAGCAGTACTTC.

The gene calls are TRBV6-5 and TRBJ1-2, with 8 nucleotides matching TRBD1. The CDR3 is made up of 13 amino acids. The trim removed 6 bases at V and 6 bases at J, leaving 6 bases unmatched. CDR1 MNHEY and CDR2 SVGAGI come from the germline V gene. The CDR3 here is CASSSTGGDGYTF. The CDR3 bases are TGTGCCAGCAGCTCTACAGGGGGAGATGGCTACACCTTC.

This CDR3 is CASSFQRGNQPQHF. The CDR3, as DNA: TGTGCCAGCAGTTTCCAGCGGGGCAATCAGCCCCAGCATTTT. This chain links TRBV27 with TRBJ1-5; no clear D. CDR1 is MNHEY and CDR2 is SMNVEV in the germline V gene (reference sequence). With 3 bases removed from V and 2 bases from J, the gap between germline ends came to 8 bases. The length of the CDR3 is 14 residues.

CDR3 sequence reads: CASSFGTSGISSTDTQYF. DNA for the CDR3: TGTGCCAGCAGTTTTGGGACTAGCGGTATCTCTAGCACAGATACGCAGTATTTT. This rearrangement joins TRBV27 to TRBJ2-3, with 11 bases identical to TRBD2. V dropped 3 bases and J dropped 0; count of bases not matched to a gene: 8. CDR3 length equals 18 residues. Germline lookup yields CDR1 MNHEY and CDR2 SMNVEV (reference sequence).

V and J are TRBV7-9 and TRBJ2-5; 7 nucleotides agree with TRBD2. Per the germline V gene, CDR1 is SEHNR and CDR2 is FQNEAQ (reference sequence). CDR3 length: 16 amino acids. The V gene end was trimmed by 4 bases and the J gene end by 2 bases; junction bases not matched to a gene: 10. CDR3 sequence: CASSSLADTEQETQYF. CDR3 nucleotides: TGTGCCAGCAGCTCCCTAGCGGACACCGAGCAAGAGACCCAGTACTTC.

The sample holds a few counts of this clone. The chain has TRBV4-1 and TRBJ1-1, with TRBD1 matching 8 bases. CDR1 is MGHRA and CDR2 is YSYEKL in the germline V gene. The junction had 9 bases not matched to a gene; V was cut back by 3 bases and J by 3 bases. The CDR3 is 16 amino acids. In DNA form, the CDR3 reads TGCGCCAGCAGCCAGGTTACACAGGGGGGTTACACTGAAGCTTTCTTT. This gives the protein CASSQVTQGGYTEAFF.

Here the CDR3 reads CAWSLRREYGYTF. CDR3 DNA sequence: TGTGCCTGGAGTCTTCGGAGGGAGTATGGCTACACCTTC. The chain links TRBV30 to TRBJ1-2; D call uncertain. The germline gives CDR1 GTSNPN, CDR2 SVGIG (reference sequence). This CDR3 region has 13 residues. The germline V and J ends were trimmed by 2 bases and 5 bases, with 12 bases remaining between them.

V is TRBV4-1 and J is TRBJ2-2; D perhaps matches TRBD2 (6 bases). Germline lookup yields CDR1 MGHRA and CDR2 YSYEKL. The V end was cut by 1 base, the J end by 6 bases, with 12 bases between. The CDR3 totals 15 residues. The CDR3 loop reads CASSQGFSGAGELFF. DNA for the CDR3: TGCGCCAGCAGCCAAGGGTTTTCGGGGGCCGGGGAGCTGTTTTTT.

This chain connects TRBV19 to TRBJ1-1; the match to TRBD1 covers 9 bases. The CDR3 loop spans 17 amino acids. Germline CDR1 LNHDA, CDR2 SQIVND (reference sequence). The ends lost 5 bases at V and 0 bases at J; junction bases unmatched: 10. The CDR3 spells CASSWDRVHPLNTEAFF. The CDR3 DNA is TGTGCCAGTAGTTGGGACAGGGTTCATCCCCTGAACACTGAAGCTTTCTTT.